The entry below describes one TCR beta chain. The antigen is unknown. This sample was taken from a study of shared clonotypes between healthy human individuals. Study observations and caveats: Clonotypes shared by all four sorted-subset donors had higher generation probabilities than non-shared clonotypes. Naive subsets usually exceeded memory subsets in estimated richness.

V lost 6 bases, J lost 4 bases, and 17 bases stayed unmatched. This CDR3 spans 19 amino acids. Germline V gene sequence: CDR1 SGHNT, CDR2 YYREEE (reference sequence). In the CD4+ fraction, cells were divided into CD45RA+ naive and CD45RA-negative memory subsets. Only in-frame clones appear in the TCRdb table, and some are missing; sequencing was by immunoSEQ multiplex PCR. The table records approximately 2.4 million clones, almost 96% of them present only once. This TCR was sampled from a man aged 18 to 29 in good health. The sample consisted of naive CD4+ T cells sorted from blood. Subset denoted: CD45RA+ positively selected. V and J are TRBV5-4 and TRBJ2-2, with 11 bases lining up with TRBD1. CDR3 DNA: TGTGCCAGCACCCTAACCCGGACAGGGGGCGCCCGGAGCACCGGGGAGCTGTTTTTT. Its protein product is CASTLTRTGGARSTGELFF.